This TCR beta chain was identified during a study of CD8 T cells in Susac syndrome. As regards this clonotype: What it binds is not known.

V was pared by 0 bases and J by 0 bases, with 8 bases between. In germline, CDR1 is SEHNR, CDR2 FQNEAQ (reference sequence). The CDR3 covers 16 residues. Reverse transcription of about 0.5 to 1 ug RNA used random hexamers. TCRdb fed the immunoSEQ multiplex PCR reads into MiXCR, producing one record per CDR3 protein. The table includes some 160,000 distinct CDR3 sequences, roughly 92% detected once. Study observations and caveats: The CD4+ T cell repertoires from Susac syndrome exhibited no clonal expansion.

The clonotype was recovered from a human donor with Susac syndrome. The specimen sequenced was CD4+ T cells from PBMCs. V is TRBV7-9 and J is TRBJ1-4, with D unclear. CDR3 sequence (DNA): TGTGCCAGCAGCTTAGCGCGGAGAGCAACTAATGAAAAACTGTTTTTT. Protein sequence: CASSLARRATNEKLFF.